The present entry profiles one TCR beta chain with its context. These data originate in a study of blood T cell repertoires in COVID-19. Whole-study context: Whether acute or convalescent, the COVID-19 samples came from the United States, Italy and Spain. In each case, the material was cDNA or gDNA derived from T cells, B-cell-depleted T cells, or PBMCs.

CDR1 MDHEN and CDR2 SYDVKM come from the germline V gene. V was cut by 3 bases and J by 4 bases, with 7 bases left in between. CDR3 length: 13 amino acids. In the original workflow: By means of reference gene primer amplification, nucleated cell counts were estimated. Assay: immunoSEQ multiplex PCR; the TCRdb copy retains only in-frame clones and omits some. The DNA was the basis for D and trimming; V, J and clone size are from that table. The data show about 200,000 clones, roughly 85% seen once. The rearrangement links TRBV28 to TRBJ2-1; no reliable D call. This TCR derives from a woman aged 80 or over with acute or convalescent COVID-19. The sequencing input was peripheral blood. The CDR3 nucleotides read TGTGCCAGCAGTTTGGCGGATTACAATGAGCAGTTCTTC. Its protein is CASSLADYNEQFF.